This entry is about one T cell receptor (beta chain). Its target is not known. Cells were CD45RO-negative CD62L-positive naive CD4 T cells sorted from PBMCs. After removal of 2 bases from V and 4 bases from J, the junction contained 7 bases not matched to a gene. Germline V lookup: CDR1 MNHEY, CDR2 SVGAGI. The CDR3 contains 16 residues. The entry originates in a study of human versus mouse CDR3 diversity and MHC coevolution. Findings and limits, study-wide: Mice had fewer CDR3 deletions and insertions than humans on average.

Generated by immunoSEQ multiplex PCR, the TCRdb table keeps only in-frame clones and is missing some. Seen here are fewer than 80,000 clones, roughly 92% observed once, and the top ten hold roughly 0.15%. V is TRBV6-5 and J is TRBJ1-4, with 7 bases identical to TRBD1. This clonotype was obtained from a person aged 30 to 69 in good health. Sequenced sample: naive CD4+ T cells from blood. Subset meaning: CD45RO-negative CD62L-positive naive CD4 T cells. Written as DNA, the CDR3 is TGTGCCAGCAGTTACATTAGGGACAGCAATAATGAAAAACTGTTTTTT. This codes for CASSYIRDSNNEKLFF.